This T cell receptor (delta chain) was recorded in a study of γδ T cells in repeated Plasmodium falciparum infection. As for the study in general: Some Malian samples span acute malaria episodes; others come from no-transmission periods. Points from the study as a whole: Many TCRgamma sequences overlapped between individuals in stable Vgamma9/Vdelta2+ repertoires.

A remark on this clone: The antigen remains unidentified. A far larger clone is a single base away, which makes a read error likely. Distinct nucleotide sequences in the sample also encode this CDR3.

Bulk repertoires came from Vgamma9/Vdelta2+ or Vdelta2-negative gammadelta T cells flow-sorted from PBMC. There are 22 residues in the CDR3. The germline V gene encodes CDR1 TSWWSYY and CDR2 QGS. The V and J ends lost 1 base and 4 bases, in that order; junction bases with no gene match: 19. TRG and TRD sequences were obtained from every sorted gammadelta sample. TCRdb reprocessed the multiplex PCR reads using CATT. The sample has 70,000 to 95,000 delta-chain clones; 1.4% to 1.5% are singletons. V usage is TRDV1 and J usage is TRDJ2; 12 bases are a match to TRDD3. Because TCRdb records no J gene, it was assigned here through a match of the DNA to germline. This clonotype was sampled from a pool of human donors (malaria-infected and uninfected, not separated). Sequenced sample: gamma-delta T cells from blood. In nucleotides, the CDR3 is TGTGCTCTTGGGGAACGGCTTAAACTCCGTACTGGGGGATACTGTCCGACAGCACAACTCTTCTTT. Its translation is CALGERLKLRTGGYCPTAQLFF.